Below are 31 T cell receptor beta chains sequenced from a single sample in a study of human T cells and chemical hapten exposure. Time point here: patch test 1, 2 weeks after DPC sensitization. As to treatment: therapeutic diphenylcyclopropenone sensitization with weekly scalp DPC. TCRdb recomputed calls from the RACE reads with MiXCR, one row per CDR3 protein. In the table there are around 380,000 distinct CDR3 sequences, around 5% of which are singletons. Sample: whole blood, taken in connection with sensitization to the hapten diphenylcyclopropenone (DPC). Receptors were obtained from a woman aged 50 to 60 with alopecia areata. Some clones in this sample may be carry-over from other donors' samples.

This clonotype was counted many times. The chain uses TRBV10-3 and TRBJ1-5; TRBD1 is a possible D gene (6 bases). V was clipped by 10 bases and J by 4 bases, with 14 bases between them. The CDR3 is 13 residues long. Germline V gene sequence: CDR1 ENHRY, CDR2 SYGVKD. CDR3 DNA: TGTGCCACTCGGGGGGCCCTTAATCAGCCCCAGCATTTT. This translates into CATRGALNQPQHF.

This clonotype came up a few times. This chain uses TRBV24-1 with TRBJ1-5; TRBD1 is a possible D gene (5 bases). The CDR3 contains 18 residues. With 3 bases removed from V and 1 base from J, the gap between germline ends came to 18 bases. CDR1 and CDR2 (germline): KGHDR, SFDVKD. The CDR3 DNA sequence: TGTGCCACCAGTGATCCCACCGGGGGAGGAGGGAGCAATCAGCCCCAGCATTTT. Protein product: CATSDPTGGGGSNQPQHF.

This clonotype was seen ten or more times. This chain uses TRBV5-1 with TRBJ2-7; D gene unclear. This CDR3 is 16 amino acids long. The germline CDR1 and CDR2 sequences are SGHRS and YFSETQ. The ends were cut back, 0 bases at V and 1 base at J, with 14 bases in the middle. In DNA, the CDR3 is TGCGCCAGCAGCTTGGCTGGCCCTCCTCCTTCCTACGAGCAGTACTTC. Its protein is CASSLAGPPPSYEQYF.

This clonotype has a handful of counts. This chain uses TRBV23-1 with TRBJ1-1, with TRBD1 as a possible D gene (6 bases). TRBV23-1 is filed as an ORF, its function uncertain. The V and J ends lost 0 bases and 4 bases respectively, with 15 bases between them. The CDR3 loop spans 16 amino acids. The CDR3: CASSQSTGLPFTEAFF. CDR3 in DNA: TGCGCCAGCAGTCAATCTACAGGGCTGCCCTTCACTGAAGCTTTCTTT.

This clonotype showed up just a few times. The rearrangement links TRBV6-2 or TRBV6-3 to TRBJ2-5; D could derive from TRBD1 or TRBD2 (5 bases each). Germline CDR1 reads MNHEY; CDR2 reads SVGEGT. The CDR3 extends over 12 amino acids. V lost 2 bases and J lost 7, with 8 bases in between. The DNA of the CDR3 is TGTGCCAGCAGTTACGGGGCGGGGACCCAGTACTTC. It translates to CASSYGAGTQYF.

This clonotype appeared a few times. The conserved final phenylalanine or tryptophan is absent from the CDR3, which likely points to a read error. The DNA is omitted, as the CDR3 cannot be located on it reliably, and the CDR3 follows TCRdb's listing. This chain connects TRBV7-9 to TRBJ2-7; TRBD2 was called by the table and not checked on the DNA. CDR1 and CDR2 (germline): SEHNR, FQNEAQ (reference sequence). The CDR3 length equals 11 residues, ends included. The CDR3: CASSKRSGTTD.

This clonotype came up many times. The CDR3, as DNA: TGTGCCATCAGTGAGTCGAAATACTATGGCTACACCTTC. Residues: CAISESKYYGYTF. This chain connects TRBV10-3 to TRBJ1-2; no clear D. CDR1 ENHRY and CDR2 SYGVKD come from the germline V gene. Trimming removed 0 bases from V and 3 bases from J, with 5 bases in between. CDR3 length equals 13 residues.

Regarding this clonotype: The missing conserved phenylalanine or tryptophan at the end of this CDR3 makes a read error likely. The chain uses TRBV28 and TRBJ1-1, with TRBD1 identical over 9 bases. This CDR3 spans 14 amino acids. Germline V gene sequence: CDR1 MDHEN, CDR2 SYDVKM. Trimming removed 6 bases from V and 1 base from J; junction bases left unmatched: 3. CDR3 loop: CASSRDRENTEAFS. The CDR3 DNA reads TGTGCCAGCAGCCGGGACAGGGAGAACACTGAAGCTTTCTCT.

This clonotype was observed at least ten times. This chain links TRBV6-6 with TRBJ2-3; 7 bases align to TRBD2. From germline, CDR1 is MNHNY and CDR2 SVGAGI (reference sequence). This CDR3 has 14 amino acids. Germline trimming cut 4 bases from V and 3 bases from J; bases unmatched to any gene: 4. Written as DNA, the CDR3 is TGTGCCAGCAGTTCGCAGCGGGGAACAGATACGCAGTATTTT. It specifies CASSSQRGTDTQYF.

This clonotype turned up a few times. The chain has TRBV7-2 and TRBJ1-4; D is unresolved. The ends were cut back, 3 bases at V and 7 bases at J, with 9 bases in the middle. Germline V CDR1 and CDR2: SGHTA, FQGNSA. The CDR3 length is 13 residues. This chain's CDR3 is CASSFRRTEKLFF. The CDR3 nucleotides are TGTGCCAGCAGCTTCCGACGGACTGAAAAACTGTTTTTT.

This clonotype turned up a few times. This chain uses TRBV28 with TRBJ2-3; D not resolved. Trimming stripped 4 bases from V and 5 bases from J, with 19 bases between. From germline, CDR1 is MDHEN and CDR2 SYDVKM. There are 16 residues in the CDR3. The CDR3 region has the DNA TGTGCCAGCAGTTACCCCTCCGGGCCCGGCGGAGATACGCAGTATTTT. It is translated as CASSYPSGPGGDTQYF.

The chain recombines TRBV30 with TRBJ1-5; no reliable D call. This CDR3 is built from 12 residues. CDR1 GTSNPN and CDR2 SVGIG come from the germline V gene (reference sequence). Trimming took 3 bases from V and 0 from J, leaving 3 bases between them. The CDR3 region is CAWSDSNQPQHF. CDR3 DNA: TGTGCCTGGAGCGATAGCAATCAGCCCCAGCATTTT.

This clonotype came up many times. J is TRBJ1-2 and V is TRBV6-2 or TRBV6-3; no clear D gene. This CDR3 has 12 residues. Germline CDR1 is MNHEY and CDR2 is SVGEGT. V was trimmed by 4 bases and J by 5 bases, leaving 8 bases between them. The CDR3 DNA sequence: TGTGCCAGCAGTTGGGGAGGTTATGGCTACACCTTC. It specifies CASSWGGYGYTF.

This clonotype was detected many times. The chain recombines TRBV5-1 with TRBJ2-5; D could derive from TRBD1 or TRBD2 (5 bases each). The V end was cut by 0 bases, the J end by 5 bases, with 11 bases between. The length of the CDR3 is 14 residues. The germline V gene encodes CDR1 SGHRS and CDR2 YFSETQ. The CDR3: CASSLGGDRETQYF. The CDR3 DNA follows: TGCGCCAGCAGCTTGGGAGGGGATCGTGAGACCCAGTACTTC.

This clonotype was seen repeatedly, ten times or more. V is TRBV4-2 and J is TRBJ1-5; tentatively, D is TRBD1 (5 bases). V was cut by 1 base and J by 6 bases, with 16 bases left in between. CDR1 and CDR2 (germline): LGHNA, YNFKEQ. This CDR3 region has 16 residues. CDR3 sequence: CASSQVDAGGTQPQHF. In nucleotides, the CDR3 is TGTGCCAGCAGCCAAGTGGACGCCGGGGGGACTCAGCCCCAGCATTTT.

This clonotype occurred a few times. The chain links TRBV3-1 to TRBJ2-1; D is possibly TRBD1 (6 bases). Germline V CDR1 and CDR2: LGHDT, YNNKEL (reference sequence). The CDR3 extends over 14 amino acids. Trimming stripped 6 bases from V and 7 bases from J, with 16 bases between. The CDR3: CASRHREQVNEQFF. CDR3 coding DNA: TGTGCCAGCAGACACAGGGAACAAGTAAATGAGCAGTTCTTC.

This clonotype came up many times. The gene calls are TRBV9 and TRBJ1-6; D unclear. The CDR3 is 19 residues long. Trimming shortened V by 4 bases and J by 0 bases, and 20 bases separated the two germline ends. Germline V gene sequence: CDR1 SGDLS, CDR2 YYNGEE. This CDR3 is CASSPSGQVDRSYNSPLHF. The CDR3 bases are TGTGCCAGCAGCCCTAGTGGGCAGGTCGACCGCTCCTATAATTCACCCCTCCACTTT.

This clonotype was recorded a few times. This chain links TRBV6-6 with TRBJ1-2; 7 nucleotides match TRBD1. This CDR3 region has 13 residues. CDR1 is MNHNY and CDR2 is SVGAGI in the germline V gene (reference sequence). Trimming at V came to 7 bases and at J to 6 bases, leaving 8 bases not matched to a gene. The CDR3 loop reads CASTSGQADGYTF. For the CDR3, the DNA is TGTGCCAGCACCAGCGGACAGGCCGATGGCTACACCTTC.

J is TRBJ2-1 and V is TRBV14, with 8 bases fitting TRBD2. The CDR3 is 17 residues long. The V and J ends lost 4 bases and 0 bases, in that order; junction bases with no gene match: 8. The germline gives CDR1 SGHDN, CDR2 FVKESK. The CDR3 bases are TGTGCCAGCAGCCGTAGCGGGGTCCGCCGCTCCTACAATGAGCAGTTCTTC. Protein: CASSRSGVRRSYNEQFF.

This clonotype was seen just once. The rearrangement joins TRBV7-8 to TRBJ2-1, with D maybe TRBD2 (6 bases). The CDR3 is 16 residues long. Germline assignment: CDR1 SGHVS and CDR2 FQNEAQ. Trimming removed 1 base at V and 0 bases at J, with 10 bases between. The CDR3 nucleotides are TGTGCCAGCAGCTTAGTGGGTAGCGGCTCCTACAATGAGCAGTTCTTC. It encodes CASSLVGSGSYNEQFF.

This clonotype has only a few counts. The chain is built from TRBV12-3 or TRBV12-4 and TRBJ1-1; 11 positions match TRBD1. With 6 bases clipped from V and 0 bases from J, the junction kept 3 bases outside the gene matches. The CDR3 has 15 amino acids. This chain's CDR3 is CASRGQGGMNTEAFF. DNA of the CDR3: TGTGCCAGCAGGGGACAGGGGGGGATGAACACTGAAGCTTTCTTT.

The CDR3 DNA is TGCAGTGCTAGAGATGGTCAGGGACTTGAGAATTCACCCCTCCACTTT. It specifies CSARDGQGLENSPLHF. The V gene is TRBV20-1, the J gene TRBJ1-6; D might be TRBD1 (5 bases). Trimming pared 0 bases from V and 7 bases from J, leaving 16 bases between. This CDR3 has 16 residues. The germline V gene has CDR1 DFQATT and CDR2 SNEGSKA (reference sequence).

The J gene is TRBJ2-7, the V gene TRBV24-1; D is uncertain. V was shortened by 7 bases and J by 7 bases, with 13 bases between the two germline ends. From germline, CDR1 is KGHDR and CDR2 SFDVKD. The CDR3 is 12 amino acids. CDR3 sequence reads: CATSPAPGEQYF. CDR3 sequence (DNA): TGTGCCACCAGCCCTGCCCCTGGAGAGCAGTACTTC.

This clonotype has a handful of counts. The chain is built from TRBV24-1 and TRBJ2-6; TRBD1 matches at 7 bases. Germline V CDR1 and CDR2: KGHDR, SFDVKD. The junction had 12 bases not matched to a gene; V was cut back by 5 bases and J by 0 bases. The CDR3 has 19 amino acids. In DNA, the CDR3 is TGTGCCACCAGTGCCGAACCCGGGACAGCCAGCTCTGGGGCCAACGTCCTGACTTTC. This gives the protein CATSAEPGTASSGANVLTF.

CDR3 DNA sequence: TGTGCCTGGAGGTACTCCGGACAGGGTCTCTTTGGCTACACCTTC. It is translated as CAWRYSGQGLFGYTF. V usage is TRBV30 and J usage is TRBJ1-2, with TRBD1 identical over 8 bases. The germline V gene has CDR1 GTSNPN and CDR2 SVGIG (reference sequence). The trim removed 3 bases at V and 7 bases at J, leaving 13 bases unmatched. This CDR3 spans 15 amino acids.

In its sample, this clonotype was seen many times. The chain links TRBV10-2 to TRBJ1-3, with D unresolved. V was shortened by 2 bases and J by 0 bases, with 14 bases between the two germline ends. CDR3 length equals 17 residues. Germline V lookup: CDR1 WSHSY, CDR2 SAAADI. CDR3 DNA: TGCGCCAGCAGTGAGAGCGCAAGCCTCCTCTCTGGAAACACCATATATTTT. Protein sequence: CASSESASLLSGNTIYF.

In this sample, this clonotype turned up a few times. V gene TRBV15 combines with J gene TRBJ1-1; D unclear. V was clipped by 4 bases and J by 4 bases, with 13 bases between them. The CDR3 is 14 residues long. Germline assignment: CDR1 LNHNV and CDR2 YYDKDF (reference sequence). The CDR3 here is CATSTPGLSTEAFF. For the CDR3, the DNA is TGTGCCACCAGCACGCCGGGATTATCCACTGAAGCTTTCTTT.

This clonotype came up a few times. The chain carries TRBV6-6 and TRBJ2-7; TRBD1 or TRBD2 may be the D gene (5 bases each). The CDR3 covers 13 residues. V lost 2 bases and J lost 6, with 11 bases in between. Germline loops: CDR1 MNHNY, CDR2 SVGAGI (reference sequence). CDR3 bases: TGTGCCAGCAGTTACGGCAGGGACGGCGAGCAGTACTTC. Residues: CASSYGRDGEQYF.

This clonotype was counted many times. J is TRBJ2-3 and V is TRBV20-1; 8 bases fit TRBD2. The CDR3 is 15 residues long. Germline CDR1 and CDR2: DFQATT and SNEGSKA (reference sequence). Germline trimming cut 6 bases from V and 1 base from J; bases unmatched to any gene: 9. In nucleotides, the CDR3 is TGCAGTGCCGATAGAAGCGGGGGACGCACAGATACGCAGTATTTT. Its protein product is CSADRSGGRTDTQYF.

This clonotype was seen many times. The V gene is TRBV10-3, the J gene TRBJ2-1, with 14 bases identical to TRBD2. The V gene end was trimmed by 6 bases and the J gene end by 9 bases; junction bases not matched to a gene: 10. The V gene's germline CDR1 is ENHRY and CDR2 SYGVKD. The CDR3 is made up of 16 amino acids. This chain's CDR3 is CAIRTTSGRALGEQFF. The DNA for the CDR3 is TGTGCCATCAGGACGACTAGCGGGAGGGCCCTCGGTGAGCAGTTCTTC.

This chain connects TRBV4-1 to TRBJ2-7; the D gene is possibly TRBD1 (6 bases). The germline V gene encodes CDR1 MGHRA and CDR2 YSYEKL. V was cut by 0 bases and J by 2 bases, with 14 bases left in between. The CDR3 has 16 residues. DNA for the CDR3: TGCGCCAGCAGCCAAGAGCCCCTCGGACAGCCCTACGAGCAGTACTTC. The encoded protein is CASSQEPLGQPYEQYF.